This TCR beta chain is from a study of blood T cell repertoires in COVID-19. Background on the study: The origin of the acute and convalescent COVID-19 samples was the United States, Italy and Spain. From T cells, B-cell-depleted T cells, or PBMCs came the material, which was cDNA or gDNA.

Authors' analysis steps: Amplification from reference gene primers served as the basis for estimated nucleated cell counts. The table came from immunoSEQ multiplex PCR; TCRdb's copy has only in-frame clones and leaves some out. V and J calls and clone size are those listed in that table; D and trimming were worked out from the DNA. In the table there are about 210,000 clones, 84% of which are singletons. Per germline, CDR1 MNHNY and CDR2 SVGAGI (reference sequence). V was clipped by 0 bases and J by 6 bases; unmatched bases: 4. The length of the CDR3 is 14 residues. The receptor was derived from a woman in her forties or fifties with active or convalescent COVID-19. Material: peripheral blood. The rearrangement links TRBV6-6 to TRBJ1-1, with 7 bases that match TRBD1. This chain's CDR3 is CASSYSQGGSEAFF. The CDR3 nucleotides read TGTGCCAGCAGTTACTCTCAGGGGGGCTCTGAAGCTTTCTTT.